This TCR beta chain was documented in a study of OX40 agonist ivuxolimab in advanced cancers. In the study overall: Two patients with cutaneous melanoma and one with hepatocellular carcinoma, three in total, showed partial responses. The study's findings and limits: Expanded clones belonging to CD8+ T cells outnumbered, on average, those of CD4+.

Germline loops: CDR1 SGHDT, CDR2 YYEEEE. The CDR3 totals 13 residues. Here immunoSEQ multiplex PCR was the method, and the copy in TCRdb shows in-frame clones only, minus some. The table includes approximately 61,000 clones, roughly 80% detected once. On this clone itself: Its antigen is not identified.

The chain combines TRBV5-6 with TRBJ2-5; 8 nucleotides align to TRBD1. The J call is in doubt because the DNA end fits TRBJ2-7 better. Sample: CD4+ or CD8+ T cells sorted from blood, taken in a trial of the OX40 agonist ivuxolimab. The receptor was isolated from an adult with an advanced solid tumor such as melanoma, head and neck, liver or kidney cancer. CDR3 nucleotides: TGTGCCAGCAGCTGGGACAGGACCTACGAGCAGTACTTC. The encoded protein is CASSWDRTYEQYF.